The clone carrying this T cell receptor beta chain has just a few counts. Here immunoSEQ multiplex PCR was the method, and the copy in TCRdb shows in-frame clones only, minus some. This table holds roughly 53,000 clones, over 80% found once. This sample is part of a study of OX40 agonist ivuxolimab in advanced cancers. The V end was cut by 10 bases, the J end by 4 bases, with 16 bases between. The CDR3 is made up of 14 amino acids. Per the germline V gene, CDR1 is SNHLY and CDR2 is FYNNEI. The sequence was collected from an adult with an advanced solid tumor such as melanoma, head and neck, liver or kidney cancer. This sample comprised CD4+ or CD8+ T cells sorted from blood, obtained in a trial of the OX40 agonist ivuxolimab. The chain links TRBV2 to TRBJ1-4; TRBD1 is a possible D gene (6 bases). DNA of the CDR3: TGTGCCACCTTAACGGGACAAGATAATGAAAAACTGTTTTTT. It encodes CATLTGQDNEKLFF.